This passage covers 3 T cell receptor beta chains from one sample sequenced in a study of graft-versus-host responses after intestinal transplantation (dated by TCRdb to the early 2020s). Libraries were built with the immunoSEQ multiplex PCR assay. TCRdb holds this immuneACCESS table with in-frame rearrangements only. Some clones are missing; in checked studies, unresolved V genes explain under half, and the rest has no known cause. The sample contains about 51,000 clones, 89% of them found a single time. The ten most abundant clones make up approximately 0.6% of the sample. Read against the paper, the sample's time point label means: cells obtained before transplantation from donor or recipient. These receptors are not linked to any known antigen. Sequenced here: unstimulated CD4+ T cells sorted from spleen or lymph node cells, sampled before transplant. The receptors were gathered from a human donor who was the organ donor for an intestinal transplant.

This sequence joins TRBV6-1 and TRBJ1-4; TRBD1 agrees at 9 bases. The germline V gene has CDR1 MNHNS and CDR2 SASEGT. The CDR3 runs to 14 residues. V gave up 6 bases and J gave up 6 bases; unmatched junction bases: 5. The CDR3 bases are TGTGCCAGCAGATCGGGACAGGGCTATGAAAAACTGTTTTTT. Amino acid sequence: CASRSGQGYEKLFF.

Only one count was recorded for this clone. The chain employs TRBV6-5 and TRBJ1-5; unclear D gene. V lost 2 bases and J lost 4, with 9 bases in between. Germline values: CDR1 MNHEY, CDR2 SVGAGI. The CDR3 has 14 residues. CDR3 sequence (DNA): TGTGCCAGCAGTTACGTTCCCGGGAATCAGCCCCAGCATTTT. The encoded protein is CASSYVPGNQPQHF.

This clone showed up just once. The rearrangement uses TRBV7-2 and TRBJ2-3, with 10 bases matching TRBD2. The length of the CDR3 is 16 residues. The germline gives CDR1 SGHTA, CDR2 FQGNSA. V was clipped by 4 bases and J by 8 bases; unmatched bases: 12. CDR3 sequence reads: CASSSRTSGWQGTQYF. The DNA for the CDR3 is TGTGCCAGCAGCTCTCGGACTAGCGGTTGGCAGGGTACGCAGTATTTT.